Below, 9 T cell receptor beta chains from the same sample are listed, as sequenced in a study of CD8 T cells in Susac syndrome. With random hexamers, about 0.45 to 1 ug RNA was reverse transcribed. TCRdb called the immunoSEQ multiplex PCR reads again in MiXCR, with one record for every CDR3 protein. The repertoire holds approximately 150,000 distinct CDR3 sequences, around 94% seen once, with about 0.089% in the top ten. Sequenced sample: CD4+ T cells from PBMCs. These receptors were obtained from a human donor with multiple sclerosis.

The chain combines TRBV10-3 with TRBJ2-2; 7 nucleotides match TRBD1. J lost 5 bases, V lost 7 bases, and 7 bases had no gene match. The CDR3 length is 14 residues. Germline lookup yields CDR1 ENHRY and CDR2 SYGVKD. The CDR3 DNA is TGTGCCATCACCCGGGACAGTGGGACCGGGGAGCTGTTTTTT. Residues: CAITRDSGTGELFF.

The CDR3 spells CASSLMASPSNQPQHF. Here the CDR3 DNA reads TGTGCCAGCAGCTTAATGGCCTCTCCGAGCAATCAGCCCCAGCATTTT. J is TRBJ1-5 and V is TRBV7-2; no firm D call. V was pared by 2 bases and J by 1 base, with 12 bases between. The CDR3 spans 16 residues. Germline CDR1 and CDR2: SGHTA and FQGNSA.

This CDR3 reads CASRIGYEQYF. For the CDR3, the DNA is TGTGCCAGCAGGATCGGGTACGAGCAGTACTTC. The V call is TRBV6-5, the J call TRBJ2-7; D gene unclear. The CDR3 totals 11 residues. Trimming took off 6 bases at V and 4 bases at J, with 7 bases between the two ends. Germline-derived CDR1 and CDR2 are MNHEY and SVGAGI.

This clonotype was found once. The V gene is TRBV11-1, the J gene TRBJ1-4; D is unresolved. The CDR3 sequence is 16 residues long. V lost 5 bases and J lost 0, with 13 bases in between. Per the germline V gene, CDR1 is SGHAT and CDR2 is FQDESV (reference sequence). In nucleotides, the CDR3 is TGTGCCAGCAGCCTTCTTCGCGGGGCAACTAATGAAAAACTGTTTTTT. Translating it yields CASSLLRGATNEKLFF.

This chain connects TRBV28 to TRBJ1-2; the D is unclear. The V gene lost 6 bases and the J gene lost 5 bases, with 10 bases spanning the gap. This CDR3 has 12 amino acids. CDR1 and CDR2 (germline): MDHEN, SYDVKM. CDR3 coding DNA: TGTGCCAGCAGGGCTCACGGGTATGGCTACACCTTC. It codes for CASRAHGYGYTF.

This clonotype is a singleton in its sample. The gene calls are TRBV18 and TRBJ1-3; a possible D gene is TRBD1 (6 bases). Germline values: CDR1 KGHSH, CDR2 LQKENI. The CDR3 spans 15 residues. Between the trimmed V and J ends, which lost 4 bases and 4 bases, there was a span of 14 bases. The CDR3 loop reads CASSQDSASGNTIYF. For the CDR3, the DNA is TGTGCCAGCTCACAGGACAGCGCGTCGGGAAACACCATATATTTT.

This chain uses TRBV7-2 with TRBJ2-1; D is possibly TRBD2 (6 bases). CDR1 and CDR2 (germline): SGHTA, FQGNSA. Trimming pared 4 bases from V and 0 bases from J, leaving 16 bases between. The CDR3 is 17 amino acids. The CDR3 here is CASSSRGGASSYNEQFF. Here the CDR3 DNA reads TGTGCCAGCAGCTCCCGAGGAGGGGCGAGCTCCTACAATGAGCAGTTCTTC.

The gene calls are TRBV4-1 and TRBJ2-3; a possible D gene is TRBD1 (5 bases). The CDR3 contains 14 residues. Trimming removed 0 bases from V and 9 bases from J, with 13 bases in between. Germline V gene sequence: CDR1 MGHRA, CDR2 YSYEKL. For the CDR3, the DNA is TGCGCCAGCAGCCAAGATGGCCGGTCAGGGACGCAGTATTTT. Amino acids: CASSQDGRSGTQYF.

The chain has TRBV5-6 and TRBJ2-7; D unresolved. From germline, CDR1 is SGHDT and CDR2 YYEEEE. The CDR3 totals 11 residues. The V and J ends lost 2 bases and 9 bases respectively, with 9 bases between them. CDR3 nucleotides: TGTGCCAGCAGCTTTAGAGGTGGGCAGTACTTC. Translation gives CASSFRGGQYF.